Listed here are 7 T cell receptor beta chains from one sample, sequenced in a study of blood T cell repertoires in COVID-19. The data were produced by immunoSEQ multiplex PCR, yet TCRdb's version contains in-frame clones alone and is incomplete. The sample has about 440,000 clones, 80% to 90% seen once. Sample: peripheral blood. Receptor source: a woman aged 30 to 39 with acute or convalescent COVID-19.

This chain joins TRBV19 and TRBJ1-2; D is unresolved. CDR3 length: 14 amino acids. The V end lost 1 base, the J end lost 4 bases, and 10 bases lay between the germline ends. Germline assignment: CDR1 LNHDA and CDR2 SQIVND (reference sequence). In DNA, the CDR3 is TGTGCCAGTAGTATAGTGGGAGCTCGCTATGGCTACACCTTC. This gives the protein CASSIVGARYGYTF.

V usage is TRBV24-1 and J usage is TRBJ1-2; TRBD1 might be the D (5 bases). Germline V gene data show CDR1 as KGHDR and CDR2 as SFDVKD. The CDR3 has 15 residues. V gave up 7 bases and J gave up 2 bases, with 16 bases separating them. The CDR3 is CATSVGGKGNYGYTF. For the CDR3, the DNA is TGTGCCACCAGCGTCGGGGGGAAGGGCAACTATGGCTACACCTTC.

In regard to this clone: Other DNA sequences in this specimen translate into the identical CDR3. The chain recombines TRBV6-5 with TRBJ1-3; D is ambiguous. The CDR3 loop spans 14 amino acids. With 2 bases removed from V and 1 base from J, the gap between germline ends came to 6 bases. Germline CDR1 is MNHEY and CDR2 is SVGAGI. The CDR3 spells CASSYSGSGNTIYF. In DNA, the CDR3 is TGTGCCAGCAGTTACAGCGGTTCTGGAAACACCATATATTTT.

The chain couples TRBV5-6 to TRBJ2-5; 8 positions match TRBD1. Germline values: CDR1 SGHDT, CDR2 YYEEEE. The CDR3 runs 15 residues. V shed 2 bases and J 4 bases; nucleotides not matched to a gene: 7. CDR3: CASSLGTGLPETQYF. DNA of the CDR3: TGTGCCAGCAGCTTAGGGACAGGTCTTCCAGAGACCCAGTACTTC.

The chain has TRBV13 and TRBJ2-2; possible D gene TRBD1, 6 bases. CDR3 length: 14 amino acids. The germline CDR1 and CDR2 sequences are PRHDT and FYEKMQ (reference sequence). Trimming removed 6 bases from V and 4 bases from J, with 12 bases in between. CDR3 in amino acids: CASRPGGFTGELFF. CDR3 in DNA: TGTGCCAGCAGACCTGGGGGCTTCACCGGGGAGCTGTTTTTT.

V gene TRBV19 combines with J gene TRBJ2-1; tentatively, D is TRBD2 (5 bases). The CDR3 is made up of 13 amino acids. Germline CDR1 LNHDA, CDR2 SQIVND (reference sequence). V was clipped by 9 bases and J by 9 bases, with 18 bases between them. The CDR3 reads CASERGTRGEQFF. CDR3 in DNA: TGTGCCAGCGAACGGGGAACACGAGGTGAGCAGTTCTTC.

This chain connects TRBV7-2 to TRBJ2-7, with 10 bases identical to TRBD1. From germline, CDR1 is SGHTA and CDR2 FQGNSA. The CDR3 covers 14 residues. V dropped 4 bases and J dropped 4; count of bases not matched to a gene: 4. The chain's CDR3 is CASSSSDRGYEQYF. The CDR3 nucleotides are TGTGCCAGCAGCTCCTCGGACAGGGGGTACGAGCAGTACTTC.